Listed here is a single T cell receptor beta chain. Its antigen is unidentified. The sample comes from a study of CD8 T cells in Susac syndrome. Reverse transcription of about 0.5 to 1 ug RNA was carried out with random hexamers. The authors amplified TCR beta CDR3 across 54 Vbeta and 13 Jbeta using immunoSEQ multiplex PCR. TCRdb re-called the immunoSEQ multiplex PCR reads through MiXCR, storing one row per CDR3 protein. The sample lists roughly 150,000 distinct CDR3 sequences, 92% occurring once. Study findings and constraints: As acknowledged by the study, its TCR sequencing and HLA analysis included a relatively small number of individuals.

Germline V gene data show CDR1 as SNHLY and CDR2 as FYNNEI. V shed 6 bases, J shed 6 bases, and the junction held 5 bases outside the gene matches. There are 13 residues in the CDR3. The authors carried out high-throughput sequencing of TCR beta. They applied it to CD8+ and CD4+ T cells obtained from blood. CD8+ and CD4+ T cells were negatively isolated; TEMRA cells were FACS-enriched. This TCR came from a human donor in good health. V usage is TRBV2 and J usage is TRBJ2-1; 7 positions match TRBD2. Sequences were obtained from CD4+ T cells from PBMCs. The CDR3 spells CASRRENSNEQFF. In DNA form, the CDR3 reads TGTGCCAGCAGGCGGGAGAATAGCAATGAGCAGTTCTTC.